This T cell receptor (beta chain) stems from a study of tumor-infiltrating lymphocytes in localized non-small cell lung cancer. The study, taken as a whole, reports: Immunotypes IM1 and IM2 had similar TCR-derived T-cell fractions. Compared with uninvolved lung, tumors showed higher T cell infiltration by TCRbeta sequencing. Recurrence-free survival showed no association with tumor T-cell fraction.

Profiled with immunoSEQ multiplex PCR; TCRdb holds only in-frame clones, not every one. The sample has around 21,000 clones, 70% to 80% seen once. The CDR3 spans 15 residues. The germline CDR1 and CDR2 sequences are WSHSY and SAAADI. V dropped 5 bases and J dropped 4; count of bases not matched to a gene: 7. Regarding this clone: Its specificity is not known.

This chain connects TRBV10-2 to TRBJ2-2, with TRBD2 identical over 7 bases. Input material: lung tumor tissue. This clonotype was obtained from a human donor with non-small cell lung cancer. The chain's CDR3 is CASSQYGEGTGELFF. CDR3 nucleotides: TGCGCCAGCAGTCAGTACGGGGAGGGCACCGGGGAGCTGTTTTTT.